This passage covers 19 T cell receptor beta chains from one sample sequenced in a study of blood T cells in healthy people across ages. Sample-barcoded 5' priming and a J-beta primer mix drove a second PCR of 7 to 11 cycles. MiXCR was run by TCRdb on the 5' RACE reads, yielding one entry per CDR3 protein. The sample has some 1.8 million distinct CDR3 sequences, approximately 40% seen once. Source material: blood. The receptors originated from a human donor in good health.

The J gene is TRBJ2-5, the V gene TRBV3-1; D not resolved. V lost 4 bases and J 11 bases, leaving 14 bases between the germline ends. The CDR3 is 12 residues long. Germline assignment: CDR1 LGHDT and CDR2 YNNKEL (reference sequence). DNA of the CDR3: TGTGCCAGCAGCCCAAACGGGCAGGAGCAGTACTTC. This encodes CASSPNGQEQYF.

This chain links TRBV6-5 with TRBJ1-1; D ambiguous. CDR1 and CDR2 from the germline V gene are MNHEY and SVGAGI. CDR3 size: 12 residues. Trimming removed 2 bases from V and 11 bases from J, with 12 bases in between. The CDR3: CASSYGPSGAFF. The CDR3 nucleotides read TGTGCCAGCAGTTACGGCCCCTCGGGGGCTTTCTTT.

This clonotype appeared a few times. This chain links TRBV12-3 or TRBV12-4 with TRBJ2-1; 8 bases agree with TRBD2. Trimming removed 3 bases from V and 0 bases from J; junction bases left unmatched: 4. CDR3 size: 16 residues. The CDR3 region has the DNA TGTGCCAGCAGTTTCCGCGGGGGGCACTCCTACAATGAGCAGTTCTTC. Amino acid sequence: CASSFRGGHSYNEQFF.

V and J are TRBV6-2 or TRBV6-3 and TRBJ1-1; D gene ambiguous. V lost 6 bases and J lost 0, with 11 bases in between. Germline V gene sequence: CDR1 MNHEY, CDR2 SVGEGT. The CDR3 totals 14 residues. Written as DNA, the CDR3 is TGTGCCAGCAGAACAAGGGTTTTGAACACTGAAGCTTTCTTT. Its translation: CASRTRVLNTEAFF.

As concerns this clonotype: Lacking the conserved final phenylalanine or tryptophan, this CDR3 likely reflects a read error. This rearrangement joins TRBV7-8 to TRBJ2-6; D call uncertain. V lost 3 bases and J 0 bases, leaving 3 bases between the germline ends. Germline loops: CDR1 SGHVS, CDR2 FQNEAQ. This CDR3 is 14 amino acids long. The CDR3 reads CASSLDSGANVLTV. CDR3 bases: TGTGCCAGCAGCTTGGACTCTGGGGCCAACGTCCTGACTGTC.

This clonotype has a count of ten or more. V usage is TRBV12-3 or TRBV12-4 and J usage is TRBJ2-7; 11 bases are shared with TRBD2. CDR3 length equals 13 residues. V gave up 6 bases and J gave up 5 bases; unmatched junction bases: 3. The CDR3 sequence is CASRLAGVNEQYF. The CDR3 DNA follows: TGTGCCAGCAGACTAGCGGGGGTGAACGAGCAGTACTTC.

The chain employs TRBV2 and TRBJ2-5; D is possibly TRBD2 (6 bases). CDR1 is SNHLY and CDR2 is FYNNEI in the germline V gene. CDR3 size: 15 residues. Trimming cost V 5 bases and J 0 bases, with 13 bases left between them. CDR3 sequence reads: CASSLSGGYQETQYF. The CDR3 coding sequence is TGTGCCAGCAGTCTTAGCGGAGGGTACCAAGAGACCCAGTACTTC. The complete variable domain, with remaining parts taken from reference TRBV2 and TRBJ2-5, reads EPEVTQTPSHQVTQMGQEVILRCVPISNHLYFYWYRQILGQKVEFLVSFYNNEISEKSEIFDDQFSVERPDGSNFTLKIRSTKLEDSAMYFCASSLSGGYQETQYFGPGTRLLVL.

This clonotype has a handful of counts. The gene calls are TRBV7-2 and TRBJ1-2; no reliable D call. CDR3 size: 13 residues. Germline V gene sequence: CDR1 SGHTA, CDR2 FQGNSA. The ends were cut back, 3 bases at V and 3 bases at J, with 8 bases in the middle. CDR3 in DNA: TGTGCCAGCAGCTTTCAGATTGACTATGGCTACACCTTC. The encoded protein is CASSFQIDYGYTF.

The chain has TRBV29-1 and TRBJ2-1, with D maybe TRBD1 (8 bases). The V gene's germline CDR1 is SQVTM and CDR2 ANQGSEA. The CDR3 consists of 14 residues. The V end was cut by 6 bases, the J end by 13 bases, with 25 bases between. CDR3 nucleotides: TGCAGCGTCTACTACCAGGGGGCGCGGGAGACCCAGTTCTTC. It yields the protein CSVYYQGARETQFF.

The rearrangement joins TRBV6-6 to TRBJ2-2; either TRBD1 or TRBD2 may supply D (5 bases each). There are 12 residues in the CDR3. The V gene lost 8 bases and the J gene lost 6 bases, with 10 bases spanning the gap. CDR1 is MNHNY and CDR2 is SVGAGI in the germline V gene (reference sequence). CDR3 nucleotide sequence: TGTGCCAGCCTTTTGGGGGCCGGGGAGCTGTTTTTT. It translates to CASLLGAGELFF.

This chain links TRBV6-5 with TRBJ2-7, with 8 bases matching TRBD1. Germline V CDR1 and CDR2: MNHEY, SVGAGI. This CDR3 is 14 amino acids long. The V and J ends lost 1 base and 3 bases, in that order; junction bases with no gene match: 2. Written as DNA, the CDR3 is TGTGCCAGCAGTTACTGGACAGGGAGCTACGAGCAGTACTTC. Its translation is CASSYWTGSYEQYF.

This rearrangement joins TRBV5-1 to TRBJ2-1; 9 bases are a match to TRBD2. Per germline, CDR1 SGHRS and CDR2 YFSETQ. J lost 7 bases, V lost 0 bases, and 11 bases had no gene match. CDR3 length: 17 amino acids. CDR3 sequence reads: CASSLAPRGGLVNEQFF. The CDR3 bases are TGCGCCAGCAGCTTGGCCCCGCGGGGGGGACTAGTAAATGAGCAGTTCTTC.

The CDR3 sequence: CASSLGPNRDRGMIGAKNIQYF. The DNA of the CDR3 is TGCGCCAGCAGCTTGGGCCCAAACCGGGACAGGGGGATGATTGGGGCCAAAAACATTCAGTACTTC. This sequence joins TRBV5-1 and TRBJ2-4; the match to TRBD1 covers 11 bases. V was pared by 0 bases and J by 1 base, with 18 bases of the junction left unmatched. Looked up from germline, CDR1 is SGHRS and CDR2 is YFSETQ. The CDR3 loop spans 22 amino acids.

This chain joins TRBV4-1 and TRBJ1-5; D unclear. Germline values: CDR1 MGHRA, CDR2 YSYEKL. The V end was cut by 2 bases, the J end by 3 bases, with 8 bases between. This CDR3 spans 14 amino acids. In DNA, the CDR3 is TGCGCCAGCAGCCAACGCTCCCTCAATCAGCCCCAGCATTTT. This encodes CASSQRSLNQPQHF.

This chain uses TRBV29-1 with TRBJ1-1; D not resolved. The germline CDR1 and CDR2 sequences are SQVTM and ANQGSEA. The CDR3 covers 14 residues. The V and J ends lost 4 bases and 1 base respectively, with 13 bases between them. CDR3: CSVGRPAGNTEAFF. DNA for the CDR3: TGCAGCGTTGGAAGGCCAGCGGGGAACACTGAAGCTTTCTTT.

In this sample, this clonotype turned up a few times. The V gene is TRBV7-9, the J gene TRBJ2-5, with a possible D match to TRBD2 (6 bases). CDR1 and CDR2 from the germline V gene are SEHNR and FQNEAQ (reference sequence). V was trimmed by 2 bases and J by 4 bases, leaving 14 bases between them. This CDR3 spans 15 amino acids. As DNA, the CDR3 is TGTGCCAGCAGCTTATTTAATGGGGGAGGAGAGACCCAGTACTTC. Translated: CASSLFNGGGETQYF.

The chain carries TRBV7-2 and TRBJ1-2; D remains unclear. The CDR3 runs to 13 residues. CDR1 is SGHTA and CDR2 is FQGNSA in the germline V gene. The V end lost 5 bases, the J end lost 4 bases, and 11 bases lay between the germline ends. CDR3 region: CASSRNSAYGYTF. The CDR3 bases are TGTGCCAGCAGCCGAAACAGCGCCTATGGCTACACCTTC.

The rearrangement uses TRBV12-3 or TRBV12-4 and TRBJ2-3; 8 nucleotides match TRBD1. CDR3 size: 14 residues. J gave up 6 bases and V 5 bases, and 7 bases lay outside the gene matches. As DNA, the CDR3 is TGTGCCAGCAGTCCGCCCCAGGGGGCTGATACGCAGTATTTT. Translated, it gives CASSPPQGADTQYF.

This rearrangement joins TRBV29-1 to TRBJ2-7; 7 nucleotides align to TRBD2. There are 13 residues in the CDR3. The germline gives CDR1 SQVTM, CDR2 ANQGSEA. The ends lost 8 bases at V and 0 bases at J; junction bases unmatched: 7. The CDR3 loop is CSILGGNSYEQYF. CDR3 sequence (DNA): TGCAGCATTCTCGGGGGGAACTCCTACGAGCAGTACTTC.